This TCR beta chain was sequenced during a study of human T cells and chemical hapten exposure. Study-wide points: Versus controls, expanded TCRs had significantly more large CDR3 similarity clusters.

V was pared by 0 bases and J by 0 bases, with 5 bases between. The CDR3 extends over 14 amino acids. Germline V gene data show CDR1 as LGHNA and CDR2 as YNFKEQ. TCRdb reprocessed the RACE reads via MiXCR and lists one record per CDR3 protein. The sample lists 300,000 to 400,000 distinct CDR3 sequences, around 7% seen once, with 7.5% to 9% in the top ten. The sample holds a few counts of this clonotype. No antigen is known for it. The time point denotes: patch test 1, 2 weeks after DPC sensitization. The sample's treatment: therapeutic diphenylcyclopropenone sensitization with weekly scalp DPC. The rearrangement uses TRBV4-2 and TRBJ1-1, with D hard to call. The sequencing here drew on whole blood, taken in connection with sensitization to the hapten diphenylcyclopropenone (DPC). This clonotype was sampled from a woman between 18 and 29 years old with alopecia areata. Some clones in this sample may be carry-over from other donors' samples. The CDR3 region is CASSQDRVNTEAFF. DNA for the CDR3: TGTGCCAGCAGCCAAGATCGTGTGAACACTGAAGCTTTCTTT.